This T cell receptor beta chain derives from a study of T cell changes during pregnancy in multiple sclerosis. This clone showed up just once. The CDR3 totals 19 residues. V lost 5 bases and J lost 4; bases outside the gene matches: 11. The V gene's germline CDR1 is MGHRA and CDR2 YSYEKL. Assay used: immunoSEQ multiplex PCR; TCRdb lists only in-frame clones, some missing. The table lists 100,000 to 130,000 clones, 85% to 95% of them singletons. The rearrangement joins TRBV4-1 to TRBJ2-2; 15 bases align to TRBD2. The receptor comes from a female donor in good health, enrolled as a control in a pregnancy study. The material was peripheral blood, obtained in the third trimester of pregnancy. CDR3 in amino acids: CASSFTPGLAGGPTGELFF. The CDR3 coding sequence is TGCGCCAGCAGCTTCACGCCGGGACTAGCGGGGGGACCCACCGGGGAGCTGTTTTTT.